This TCR beta chain was observed in a study of control samples from healthy donors and cancer patients. TCRdb keeps only in-frame clones here, not all; method: immunoSEQ multiplex PCR. This table holds 200,000 to 250,000 clones, roughly 94% found once. This CDR3 is built from 13 residues. Germline V CDR1 and CDR2: LNHDA, SQIVND (reference sequence). J was trimmed by 7 bases and V by 5 bases; bases with no gene match: 4. Input material: blood. The V and J genes are TRBV19 and TRBJ1-4; TRBD1 matches 7 bases. This TCR was recovered from a man aged 45-60 years in good health. CDR3 nucleotides: TGTGCCAGTAGTCCGACAGGGTCTGAAAAACTGTTTTTT. Translation: CASSPTGSEKLFF.